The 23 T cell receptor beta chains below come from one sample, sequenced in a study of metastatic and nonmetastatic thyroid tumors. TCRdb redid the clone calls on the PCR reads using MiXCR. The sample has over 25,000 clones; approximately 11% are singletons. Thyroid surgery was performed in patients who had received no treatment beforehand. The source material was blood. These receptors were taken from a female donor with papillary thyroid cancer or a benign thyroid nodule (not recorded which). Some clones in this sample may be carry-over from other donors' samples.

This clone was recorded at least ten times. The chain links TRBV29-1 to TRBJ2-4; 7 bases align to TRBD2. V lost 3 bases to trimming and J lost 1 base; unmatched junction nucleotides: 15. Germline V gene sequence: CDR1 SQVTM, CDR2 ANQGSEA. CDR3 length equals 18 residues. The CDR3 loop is CSVDLAGAGSGAKNIQYF. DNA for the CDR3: TGCAGCGTTGATCTCGCGGGAGCTGGCAGTGGCGCCAAAAACATTCAGTACTTC.

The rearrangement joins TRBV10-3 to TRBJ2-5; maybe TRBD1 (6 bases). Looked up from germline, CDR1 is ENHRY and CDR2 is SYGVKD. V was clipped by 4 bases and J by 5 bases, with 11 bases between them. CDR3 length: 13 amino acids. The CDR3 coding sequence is TGTGCCATCAGTGGCACAAGGGGGGAGACCCAGTACTTC. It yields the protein CAISGTRGETQYF.

CDR3 region: CASSYSTGQGQETQYF. The DNA of the CDR3 is TGTGCCAGCAGTTACTCGACTGGACAGGGTCAAGAGACCCAGTACTTC. The J gene is TRBJ2-5, the V gene TRBV6-2 or TRBV6-3; 8 bases agree with TRBD1. There are 16 residues in the CDR3. The V gene end was trimmed by 0 bases and the J gene end by 2 bases; junction bases not matched to a gene: 5. CDR1 and CDR2 (germline): MNHEY, SVGEGT.

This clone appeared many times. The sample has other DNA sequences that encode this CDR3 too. The CDR3 sequence is CASSDGTSGTDTQYF. The CDR3 DNA reads as TGTGCCAGCAGTGACGGGACTAGCGGCACAGATACGCAGTATTTT. The rearrangement links TRBV6-4 to TRBJ2-3, with TRBD2 identical over 10 bases. V trimming: 2 bases; J trimming: 1 base; junction bases outside the gene matches: 0. The CDR3 has 15 amino acids. Germline-derived CDR1 and CDR2 are MRHNA and SNTAGT.

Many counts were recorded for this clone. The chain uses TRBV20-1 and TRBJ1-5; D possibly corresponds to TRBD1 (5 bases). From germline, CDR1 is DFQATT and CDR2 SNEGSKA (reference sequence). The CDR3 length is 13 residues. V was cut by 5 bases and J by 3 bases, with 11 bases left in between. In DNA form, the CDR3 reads TGCAGTGCTCCTGACAGCAACAATCAGCCCCAGCATTTT. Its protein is CSAPDSNNQPQHF.

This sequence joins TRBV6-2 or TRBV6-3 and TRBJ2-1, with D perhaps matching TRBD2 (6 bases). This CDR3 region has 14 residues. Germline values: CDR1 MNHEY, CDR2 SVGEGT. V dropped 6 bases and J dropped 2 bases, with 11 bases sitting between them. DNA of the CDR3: TGTGCCAGCAGGCGGGATTATACCTACAATGAGCAGTTCTTC. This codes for CASRRDYTYNEQFF.

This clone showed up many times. CDR3 in amino acids: CASKPLQGAANTEAFF. CDR3 in DNA: TGCGCCAGCAAACCATTGCAGGGGGCTGCGAACACTGAAGCTTTCTTT. The chain employs TRBV5-1 and TRBJ1-1; 8 bases agree with TRBD1. Germline CDR1 SGHRS, CDR2 YFSETQ. This CDR3 region has 16 residues. Losses at the gene ends were 6 bases for V and 1 base for J; bases not matched to a gene: 11.

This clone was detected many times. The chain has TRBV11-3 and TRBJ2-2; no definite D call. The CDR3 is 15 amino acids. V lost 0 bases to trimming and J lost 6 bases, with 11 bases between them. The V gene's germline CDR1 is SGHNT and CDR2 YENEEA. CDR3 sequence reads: CASSLDSASAGELFF. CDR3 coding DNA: TGTGCCAGCAGCTTAGATTCGGCCTCAGCCGGGGAGCTGTTTTTT.

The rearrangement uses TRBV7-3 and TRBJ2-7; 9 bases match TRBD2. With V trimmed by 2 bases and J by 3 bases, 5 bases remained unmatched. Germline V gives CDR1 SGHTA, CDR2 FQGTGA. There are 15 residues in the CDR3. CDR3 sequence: CASSLAASGVYEQYF. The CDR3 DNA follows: TGTGCCAGCAGCTTAGCGGCTAGCGGGGTCTACGAGCAGTACTTC.

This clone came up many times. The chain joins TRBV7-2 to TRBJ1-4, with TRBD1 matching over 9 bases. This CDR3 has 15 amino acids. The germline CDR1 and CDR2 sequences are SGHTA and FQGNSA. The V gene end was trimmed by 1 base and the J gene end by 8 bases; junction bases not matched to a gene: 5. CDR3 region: CASSLGTGAREKLFF. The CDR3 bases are TGTGCCAGCAGCTTAGGGACAGGGGCGCGGGAAAAACTGTTTTTT.

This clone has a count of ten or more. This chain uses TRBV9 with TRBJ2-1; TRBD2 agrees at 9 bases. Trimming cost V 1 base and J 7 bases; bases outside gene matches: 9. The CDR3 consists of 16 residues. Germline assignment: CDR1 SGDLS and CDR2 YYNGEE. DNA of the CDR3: TGTGCCAGCAGCGTAAGTCTAGCGGGGTCAGGGAATGAGCAGTTCTTC. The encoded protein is CASSVSLAGSGNEQFF.

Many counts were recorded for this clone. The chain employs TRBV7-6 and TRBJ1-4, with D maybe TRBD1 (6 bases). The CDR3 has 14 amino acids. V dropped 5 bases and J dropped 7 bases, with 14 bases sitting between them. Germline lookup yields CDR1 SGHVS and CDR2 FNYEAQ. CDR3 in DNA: TGTGCCAGCAGCCTACAGGGAGGGATTGAAAAACTGTTTTTT. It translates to CASSLQGGIEKLFF.

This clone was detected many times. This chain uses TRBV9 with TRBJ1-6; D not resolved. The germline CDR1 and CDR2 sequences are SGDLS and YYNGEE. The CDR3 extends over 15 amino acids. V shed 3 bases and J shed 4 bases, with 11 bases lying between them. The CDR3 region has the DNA TGTGCCAGCAGCGGCCGAGGAGGGTATAATTCACCCCTCCACTTT. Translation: CASSGRGGYNSPLHF.

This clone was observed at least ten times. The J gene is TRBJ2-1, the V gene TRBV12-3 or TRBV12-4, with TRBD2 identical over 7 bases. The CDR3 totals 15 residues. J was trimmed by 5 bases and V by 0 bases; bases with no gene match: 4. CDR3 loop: CASSLALAVHNEQFF. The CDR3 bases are TGTGCCAGCAGTTTAGCGCTAGCGGTACACAATGAGCAGTTCTTC.

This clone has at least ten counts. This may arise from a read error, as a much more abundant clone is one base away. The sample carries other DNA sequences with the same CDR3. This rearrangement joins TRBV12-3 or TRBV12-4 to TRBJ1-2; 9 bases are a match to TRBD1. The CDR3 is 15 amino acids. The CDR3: CASRPFRDRVVGYTF. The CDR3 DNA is TGTGCCAGCAGACCATTTAGGGACAGGGTGGTAGGCTATACCTTC.

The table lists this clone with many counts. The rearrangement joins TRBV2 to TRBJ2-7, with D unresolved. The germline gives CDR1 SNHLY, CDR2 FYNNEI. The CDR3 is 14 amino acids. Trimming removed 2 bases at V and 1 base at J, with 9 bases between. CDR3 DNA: TGTGCCAGCAGTGAACAGCTCTTTTCCTACGAGCAGTACTTC. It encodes CASSEQLFSYEQYF.

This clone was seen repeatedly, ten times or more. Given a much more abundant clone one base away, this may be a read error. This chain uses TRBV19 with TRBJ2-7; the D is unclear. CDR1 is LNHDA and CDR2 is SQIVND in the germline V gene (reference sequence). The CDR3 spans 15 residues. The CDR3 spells CTSSPNKALMNEQYF. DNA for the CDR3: TGTACCAGTAGCCCGAATAAGGCCCTAATGAACGAGCAGTACTTC.

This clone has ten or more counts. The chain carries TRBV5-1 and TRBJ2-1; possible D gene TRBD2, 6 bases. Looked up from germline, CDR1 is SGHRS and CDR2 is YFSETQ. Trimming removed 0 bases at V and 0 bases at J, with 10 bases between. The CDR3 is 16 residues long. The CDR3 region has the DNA TGCGCCAGCAGCTTGGGGGGGGTGAACTCCTACAATGAGCAGTTCTTC. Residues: CASSLGGVNSYNEQFF.

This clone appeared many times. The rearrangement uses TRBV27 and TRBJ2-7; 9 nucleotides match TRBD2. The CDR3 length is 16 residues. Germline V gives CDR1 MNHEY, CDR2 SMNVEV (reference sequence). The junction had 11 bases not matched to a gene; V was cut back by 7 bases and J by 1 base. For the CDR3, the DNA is TGTGCCAGCAAAGACCCGACTAGCGGACCTTCCTACGAGCAGTACTTC. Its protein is CASKDPTSGPSYEQYF.

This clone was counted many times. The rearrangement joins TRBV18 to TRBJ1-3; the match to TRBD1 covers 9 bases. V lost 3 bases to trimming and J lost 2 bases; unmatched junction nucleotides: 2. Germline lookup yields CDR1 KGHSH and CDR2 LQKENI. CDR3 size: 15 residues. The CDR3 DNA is TGTGCCAGCTCACCTCGACAGGGGGCTGGAAACACCATATATTTT. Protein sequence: CASSPRQGAGNTIYF.

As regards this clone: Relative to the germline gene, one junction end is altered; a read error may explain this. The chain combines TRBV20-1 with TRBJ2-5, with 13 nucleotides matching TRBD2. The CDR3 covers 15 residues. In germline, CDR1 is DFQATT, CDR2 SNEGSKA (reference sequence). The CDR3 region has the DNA TGTAGTGCTCTCGGACTAGCGGGGGTGCAGGAGACCCAGTACTTC. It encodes CSALGLAGVQETQYF.

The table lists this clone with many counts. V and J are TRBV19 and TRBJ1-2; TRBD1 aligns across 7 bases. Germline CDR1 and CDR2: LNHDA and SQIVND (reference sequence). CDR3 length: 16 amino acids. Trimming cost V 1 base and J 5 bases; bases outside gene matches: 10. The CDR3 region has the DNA TGTGCCAGTAGTATAGGAGGCAACAGGGGTCGGTATGGCTACACCTTC. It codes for CASSIGGNRGRYGYTF.

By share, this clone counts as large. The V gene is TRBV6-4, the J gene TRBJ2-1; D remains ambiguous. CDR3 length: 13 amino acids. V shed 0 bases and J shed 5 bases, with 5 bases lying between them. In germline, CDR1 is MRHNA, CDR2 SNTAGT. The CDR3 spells CASSDSEHNEQFF. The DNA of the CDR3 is TGTGCCAGCAGTGACTCAGAGCACAATGAGCAGTTCTTC.